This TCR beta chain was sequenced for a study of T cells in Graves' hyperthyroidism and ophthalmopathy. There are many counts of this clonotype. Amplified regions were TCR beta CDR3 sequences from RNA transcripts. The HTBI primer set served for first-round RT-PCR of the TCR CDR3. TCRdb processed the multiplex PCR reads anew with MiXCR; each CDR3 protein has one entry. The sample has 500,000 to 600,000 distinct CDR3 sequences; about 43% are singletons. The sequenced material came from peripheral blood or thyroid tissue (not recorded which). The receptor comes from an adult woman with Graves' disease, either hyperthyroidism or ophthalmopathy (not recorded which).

CDR3 coding DNA: TGCAGCGTTGCCCAGGGGGGCCACTCTGTGGGCTACACCTTC. It is translated as CSVAQGGHSVGYTF. The V gene is TRBV29-1, the J gene TRBJ1-2; 7 bases fit TRBD1. Germline lookup yields CDR1 SQVTM and CDR2 ANQGSEA. This CDR3 is built from 14 residues. V trimming: 4 bases; J trimming: 8 bases; junction bases outside the gene matches: 13.